These 9 T cell receptor beta chains came from one sample sequenced in a study of shared clonotypes between healthy human individuals (dated by TCRdb to 2019 to 2021). Libraries were made using the immunoSEQ multiplex PCR assay. TCRdb stores this immuneACCESS table with in-frame sequences only. Part of the clones is absent; in the studies checked, under half of the shortfall reflects unresolved V genes, and no reason is known for the rest. Across this sample there are a few hundred thousand clones, with over 50% seen only once. Around 10% of the sample lies in the top ten. The sequencing input was memory CD4+ T cells sorted from blood. This sample's cell subset or site label indicates: CD45RA-negative fraction. Source of these receptors: a man in his thirties or forties in good health.

This clone was recorded only once. The gene calls are TRBV7-2 and TRBJ2-5; 9 nucleotides match TRBD2. The CDR3 sequence is 15 residues long. The V and J ends lost 1 base and 3 bases, in that order; junction bases with no gene match: 3. Germline CDR1 and CDR2: SGHTA and FQGNSA. CDR3: CASSLEASGEETQYF. The CDR3 DNA is TGTGCCAGCAGCTTAGAGGCTAGCGGGGAAGAGACCCAGTACTTC.

This clone was counted a single time. V usage is TRBV28 and J usage is TRBJ2-3; no firm D call. V gave up 7 bases and J gave up 2 bases, with 16 bases separating them. This CDR3 region has 15 residues. Germline loops: CDR1 MDHEN, CDR2 SYDVKM. The CDR3 DNA is TGTGCCAGCACCCCGTCCGGCAGAACCACAGATACGCAGTATTTT. It encodes CASTPSGRTTDTQYF.

The chain has TRBV5-4 and TRBJ2-1; no clear D gene. The germline V gene has CDR1 SGHNT and CDR2 YYREEE (reference sequence). The CDR3 contains 16 residues. The V gene lost 2 bases and the J gene lost 0 bases, with 12 bases spanning the gap. CDR3 sequence: CASSFDSQSSYNEQFF. CDR3 coding DNA: TGTGCCAGCAGCTTTGATAGCCAGAGCTCCTACAATGAGCAGTTCTTC.

The chain joins TRBV27 to TRBJ2-3, with 7 nucleotides matching TRBD2. This CDR3 comprises 15 residues. J gave up 3 bases and V 3 bases, and 6 bases lay outside the gene matches. CDR1 is MNHEY, CDR2 SMNVEV, per germline (reference sequence). The CDR3 here is CASSLAGVWTDTQYF. CDR3 in DNA: TGTGCCAGCAGTTTGGCGGGAGTATGGACAGATACGCAGTATTTT.

The sample holds a few counts of this clone. This rearrangement joins TRBV15 to TRBJ2-5; weak D call: TRBD1 (6 bases). Trimming shortened V by 8 bases and J by 5 bases, and 15 bases separated the two germline ends. In germline, CDR1 is LNHNV, CDR2 YYDKDF (reference sequence). This CDR3 spans 13 amino acids. CDR3 bases: TGTGCCACCGGGTGGGGGCCGCAGGAGACCCAGTACTTC. Protein product: CATGWGPQETQYF.

The gene calls are TRBV5-1 and TRBJ2-1; D may be TRBD1 or TRBD2 (5 bases each). V was clipped by 8 bases and J by 7 bases, with 16 bases between them. Germline CDR1 and CDR2: SGHRS and YFSETQ. The CDR3 is 13 amino acids. The CDR3 loop is CASQKQGANEQFF. The CDR3 nucleotides read TGCGCCAGTCAAAAGCAGGGAGCGAATGAGCAGTTCTTC.

The chain links TRBV28 to TRBJ2-3; possibly TRBD1 for D (5 bases). The CDR3 is made up of 13 amino acids. Germline loops: CDR1 MDHEN, CDR2 SYDVKM. V was pared by 10 bases and J by 6 bases, with 17 bases between. The CDR3 DNA reads TGTGCCACCTTAGGGGTATTCCTGGATACGCAGTATTTT. It codes for CATLGVFLDTQYF.

V usage is TRBV7-2 and J usage is TRBJ1-2; D is unclear. CDR1 and CDR2 from the germline V gene are SGHTA and FQGNSA. The CDR3 extends over 15 amino acids. V dropped 3 bases and J dropped 2 bases, with 13 bases sitting between them. The CDR3 region has the DNA TGTGCCAGCAGCTTTGGTTCAGCGATCAACTATGGCTACACCTTC. Residues: CASSFGSAINYGYTF.

There are a few counts of this clone. Other DNA variants within this sample encode the same CDR3. The chain links TRBV5-1 to TRBJ2-3; no clear D gene. The CDR3 runs to 12 residues. Per germline, CDR1 SGHRS and CDR2 YFSETQ. V was cut by 1 base and J by 4 bases, with 4 bases left in between. DNA of the CDR3: TGCGCCAGCAGCTTGTCATCAGATACGCAGTATTTT. Encoded protein: CASSLSSDTQYF.